Below are 9 T cell receptor beta chains sequenced from a single sample in a study of vaccination and CD4 T cells after COVID-19. This sample's treatment: approximately nine-day PBMC culture with coronavirus spike peptide pools or control peptides (ViraFEST assay). An Oncomine TCR Beta short-read assay was used to sequence the DNA from cultured CD4+ T cells. In TCRdb, the PCR reads were re-called with MiXCR into one record per CDR3 protein. The repertoire holds 10,000 to 15,000 distinct CDR3 sequences, over 45% seen once, with around an eighth in the top ten. No antigens are known for them. Sequencing was performed on CD4+ T cells from blood, cultured in vitro. The receptors derive from a human donor who had recovered from COVID-19.

This clonotype was seen just once. This CDR3 is missing its conserved last phenylalanine or tryptophan, likely due to a read error. The V gene is TRBV6-1, the J gene TRBJ1-5; no firm D call. Trimming removed 8 bases from V and 1 base from J, with 12 bases in between. The CDR3 is 14 residues long. Germline V CDR1 and CDR2: MNHNS, SASEGT. For the CDR3, the DNA is TGTGCCAGCTGGCAGGACTCGAGCAATCAGCCCCAGCATTCT. Protein sequence: CASWQDSSNQPQHS.

The chain links TRBV10-3 to TRBJ1-5; possibly TRBD1 for D (5 bases). V was trimmed by 5 bases and J by 4 bases, leaving 12 bases between them. The CDR3 covers 14 residues. Germline lookup yields CDR1 ENHRY and CDR2 SYGVKD. In nucleotides, the CDR3 is TGTGCCATCAGTACGGGACTCAATAATCAGCCCCAGCATTTT. Translating gives CAISTGLNNQPQHF.

This sequence joins TRBV2 and TRBJ2-7; TRBD1 matches 7 bases. This CDR3 is 16 amino acids long. After removal of 4 bases from V and 0 bases from J, the junction contained 9 bases not matched to a gene. CDR1 and CDR2 (germline): SNHLY, FYNNEI. For the CDR3, the DNA is TGTGCCAGCAGTGGGGGACAGCGTGTGAGCTCCTACGAGCAGTACTTC. It yields the protein CASSGGQRVSSYEQYF.

V is TRBV7-2 and J is TRBJ2-7; the match to TRBD2 covers 15 bases. The CDR3 contains 16 residues. V was pared by 0 bases and J by 4 bases, with 1 base of the junction left unmatched. CDR1 is SGHTA and CDR2 is FQGNSA in the germline V gene. The chain's CDR3 is CASSLAGLAGGYEQYF. The DNA for the CDR3 is TGTGCCAGCAGCTTAGCGGGACTAGCGGGGGGATACGAGCAGTACTTC.

The rearrangement joins TRBV7-9 to TRBJ2-7; 11 bases agree with TRBD1. Germline V lookup: CDR1 SEHNR, CDR2 FQNEAQ (reference sequence). The CDR3 loop spans 15 amino acids. V gave up 3 bases and J gave up 4 bases; unmatched junction bases: 5. CDR3 sequence reads: CASSFGTGGSYEQYF. The CDR3 bases are TGTGCCAGCAGCTTCGGGACAGGGGGATCTTACGAGCAGTACTTC.

This chain connects TRBV5-4 to TRBJ1-3, with 10 bases lining up with TRBD1. This CDR3 has 16 amino acids. Germline CDR1 and CDR2: SGHNT and YYREEE (reference sequence). The V and J ends lost 4 bases and 0 bases, in that order; junction bases with no gene match: 4. CDR3 nucleotide sequence: TGTGCCAGCAGCAGAGGACAGGGGGTCTCTGGAAACACCATATATTTT. It is translated as CASSRGQGVSGNTIYF.

The chain uses TRBV7-2 and TRBJ2-3, with 8 nucleotides matching TRBD2. Germline lookup yields CDR1 SGHTA and CDR2 FQGNSA. Trimming cost V 2 bases and J 0 bases; bases outside gene matches: 10. This CDR3 is built from 18 residues. The DNA for the CDR3 is TGTGCCAGCAGCTTACGTCTAGCGGGTCTATCTAGCACAGATACGCAGTATTTT. Its protein is CASSLRLAGLSSTDTQYF.

The chain joins TRBV6-2 or TRBV6-3 to TRBJ2-5; tentatively, D is TRBD1 (5 bases). This CDR3 comprises 13 residues. Deletions cut 6 bases from V and 10 bases from J, with 18 bases between. Per the germline V gene, CDR1 is MNHEY and CDR2 is SVGEGT. CDR3 sequence (DNA): TGTGCCAGCAGCAGAGCCCTAACAGGTGTCCAGTACTTC. Its translation is CASSRALTGVQYF.

This chain uses TRBV2 with TRBJ2-3; D could derive from TRBD1 or TRBD2 (5 bases each). The CDR3 is 16 residues long. Trimming pared 4 bases from V and 4 bases from J, leaving 18 bases between. Germline V CDR1 and CDR2: SNHLY, FYNNEI. Here the CDR3 reads CASSVRDLRFPDTQYF. In DNA, the CDR3 is TGTGCCAGCAGTGTACGGGACCTCAGGTTCCCAGATACGCAGTATTTT.